These 10 T cell receptor beta chains were sequenced from one sample in a study of response to subunit inactivated influenza vaccine. TCRdb used MiXCR to reprocess the RT-PCR reads, holding one entry per CDR3 protein. The data hold 650,000 to 700,000 distinct CDR3 sequences, with around 14% observed a single time. The material sequenced was PBMCs from blood, taken 11 to 12 days after vaccination. These receptors came from a man aged 45-60 years who received an inactivated influenza vaccine.

This clonotype has a handful of counts. V and J are TRBV11-2 and TRBJ1-2; D is unclear. Per germline, CDR1 SGHAT and CDR2 FQNNGV. The length of the CDR3 is 14 residues. Trimming removed 5 bases from V and 3 bases from J, with 13 bases in between. Written as DNA, the CDR3 is TGTGCCAGCAGCCCAAATGTCAGAGACTATGGCTACACCTTC. Its protein is CASSPNVRDYGYTF.

At least ten counts were recorded for this clonotype. The chain joins TRBV20-1 to TRBJ2-2; D is ambiguous. This CDR3 comprises 13 residues. The germline V and J ends were trimmed by 0 bases and 5 bases, with 7 bases remaining between them. CDR1 DFQATT and CDR2 SNEGSKA come from the germline V gene (reference sequence). CDR3 DNA: TGCAGTGCTAGAGATCCGCGGACCGGGGAGCTGTTTTTT. This gives the protein CSARDPRTGELFF.

This chain connects TRBV29-1 to TRBJ1-1, with D possibly matching TRBD1 (6 bases). This CDR3 has 13 residues. V lost 6 bases and J lost 0, with 11 bases in between. From germline, CDR1 is SQVTM and CDR2 ANQGSEA. For the CDR3, the DNA is TGCAGCGTAAAGAGGACAGTGAACACTGAAGCTTTCTTT. Translation gives CSVKRTVNTEAFF.

This clonotype has only a few counts. This chain links TRBV7-2 with TRBJ1-5; no firm D call. This CDR3 is built from 14 residues. V was cut by 3 bases and J by 6 bases, with 12 bases left in between. CDR1 is SGHTA and CDR2 is FQGNSA in the germline V gene. Here the CDR3 DNA reads TGTGCCAGCAGCTTGATCGGGGAGGCTCAGCCCCAGCATTTT. Its protein is CASSLIGEAQPQHF.

This clonotype was detected only a few times. The chain combines TRBV20-1 with TRBJ1-5, with no clear D. This CDR3 contains 13 residues. From germline, CDR1 is DFQATT and CDR2 SNEGSKA (reference sequence). The ends were cut back, 1 base at V and 0 bases at J, with 4 bases in the middle. This CDR3 is CSARADSNQPQHF. The CDR3 DNA reads as TGCAGTGCTAGAGCCGATAGCAATCAGCCCCAGCATTTT.

V usage is TRBV11-2 and J usage is TRBJ2-5; no firm D call. V lost 0 bases, J lost 5 bases, and 13 bases lay in between. The CDR3 contains 15 residues. Germline V gives CDR1 SGHAT, CDR2 FQNNGV. The CDR3 DNA sequence: TGTGCCAGCAGCTTAGAACCAATTGGTATGGAGACCCAGTACTTC. Its translation: CASSLEPIGMETQYF.

The CDR3 DNA is TGCAGCGTTGATGGATTCTCGGCTAGCACCTCCTACAATGAGCAGTTCTTC. Translating gives CSVDGFSASTSYNEQFF. V usage is TRBV29-1 and J usage is TRBJ2-1, with a weak D call TRBD2 (5 bases). V dropped 3 bases and J dropped 0 bases, with 18 bases sitting between them. This CDR3 has 17 amino acids. Germline assignment: CDR1 SQVTM and CDR2 ANQGSEA.

This clonotype appeared a few times. The rearrangement joins TRBV28 to TRBJ1-2; TRBD1 agrees at 7 bases. This CDR3 is 11 amino acids long. Germline trimming cut 8 bases from V and 3 bases from J; bases unmatched to any gene: 0. Looked up from germline, CDR1 is MDHEN and CDR2 is SYDVKM. The CDR3 spells CASGTDYGYTF. CDR3 DNA: TGTGCCAGCGGGACAGACTATGGCTACACCTTC.

Many counts were recorded for this clonotype. V gene TRBV6-2 or TRBV6-3 combines with J gene TRBJ1-1, with D maybe TRBD1 (6 bases). The CDR3 length is 14 residues. V lost 5 bases and J 3 bases, leaving 13 bases between the germline ends. Germline V gene data show CDR1 as MNHEY and CDR2 as SVGEGT. The CDR3 here is CASSLPQGYTEAFF. DNA for the CDR3: TGTGCCAGCAGTCTGCCACAGGGCTACACTGAAGCTTTCTTT.

Remarks on this clonotype: The junction and the germline gene differ at one end; a read error may be behind it. The genes are TRBV7-9 and TRBJ1-3, with D unclear. CDR1 and CDR2 from the germline V gene are SEHNR and FQNEAQ (reference sequence). The CDR3 has 14 residues. This CDR3 is CASSLDGLSNTIYF. The CDR3 DNA reads TGTGCCAGCAGTTTAGACGGACTTTCAAACACCATATATTTT.